The T cell receptor beta chain described here comes from a study of blood T cell repertoires in COVID-19. Study-level background: Italy, Spain and the United States were the sources of the convalescent and acute COVID-19 samples. PBMCs, B-cell-depleted T cells, or T cells provided the cDNA or gDNA that made up the material.

In the study's own analysis: Using reference gene primer amplification, nucleated cell counts were estimated. Sequenced by immunoSEQ multiplex PCR; TCRdb stores in-frame clones only, minus some. That table supplies the V and J calls and clone size; D and trimming were determined from the DNA. The sample contains a few hundred thousand clones, about 88% of which appear only once. Germline assignment: CDR1 KGHSH and CDR2 LQKENI. Germline trimming cut 2 bases from V and 5 bases from J; bases unmatched to any gene: 1. CDR3 length: 15 amino acids. J is TRBJ1-6 and V is TRBV18; TRBD1 matches 9 bases. This TCR derives from a man aged 55 to 69 who had recovered from COVID-19. The specimen sequenced was peripheral blood. CDR3 amino acids: CASSPGQGHNSPLHF. The CDR3 nucleotides read TGTGCCAGCTCACCAGGACAGGGGCATAATTCACCCCTCCACTTT.